This T cell receptor (beta chain) was found in a study of T cells in localized non-small cell lung cancer. The study, taken as a whole, reports: In the blood, greater T cell density corresponded to longer overall survival. Tumor samples were not multi-region, leaving intratumor heterogeneity unexcluded. There was higher T cell clonality in uninvolved adjacent lung than in tumor, and it was highest there. Across samples, adjacent lung featured a median 57 of the top 100 tumor clones.

Remarks on this clone: Antigen unknown.

Using immunoSEQ multiplex PCR, the repertoire was profiled, and TCRdb retains in-frame clones only, with some absent. The sample yields around 33,000 clones, roughly 90% seen once. The sequenced sample was peripheral blood, obtained before any cancer treatment. The source is a female donor of 60 years or more with stage I lung adenocarcinoma.

The CDR3 DNA is TGTGCCGGCGCCGCGGCCGGGGAGCTGTTTTTT. This translates into CAGAAAGELFF. The chain employs TRBV6-6 and TRBJ2-2; D unresolved. This CDR3 contains 11 residues. Germline V gene data show CDR1 as MNHNY and CDR2 as SVGAGI (reference sequence). V was clipped by 11 bases and J by 6 bases, with 10 bases between them.